Below, 26 T cell receptor beta chains from the same sample are listed, as sequenced in a study of beta chain features in type 1 diabetes. Investigators reverse transcribed all isolated RNA, so they sequenced expressed TCRB transcripts. The repertoire was sequenced with immunoSEQ multiplex PCR; TCRdb's copy has only in-frame clones and lacks some. Counted here are around 400,000 clones, 10% to 15% occurring once; the ten biggest clones make up around 0.015%. Sequenced sample: naive CD4+ T cells from blood. These receptors all stem from a man in his late teens or twenties in good health.

The chain recombines TRBV5-1 with TRBJ2-5; 9 bases match TRBD2. The J segment lost 4 bases and the V segment lost 4 bases, leaving 5 bases of the junction unmatched. The CDR3 sequence is 14 residues long. CDR1 SGHRS and CDR2 YFSETQ come from the germline V gene. The CDR3: CASSISGGRETQYF. DNA of the CDR3: TGCGCCAGCAGCATTAGCGGGGGACGAGAGACCCAGTACTTC. Variable domain in full (rest from reference TRBV5-1 and TRBJ2-5): KAGVTQTPRYLIKTRGQQVTLSCSPISGHRSVSWYQQTPGQGLQFLFEYFSETQRNKGNFPGRFSGRQFSNSRSEMNVSTLELGDSALYLCASSISGGRETQYFGPGTRLLVL.

This clone showed up just a few times. The chain carries TRBV9 and TRBJ1-1, with D maybe TRBD1 (5 bases). From germline, CDR1 is SGDLS and CDR2 YYNGEE. Trimming left V 0 bases short and J 4 bases short, with 10 bases between. This CDR3 spans 14 amino acids. CDR3 protein: CASSVVQGTTEAFF. For the CDR3, the DNA is TGTGCCAGCAGCGTAGTTCAGGGAACCACTGAAGCTTTCTTT.

The V gene is TRBV19, the J gene TRBJ2-3; TRBD2 agrees at 7 bases. V was clipped by 3 bases and J by 0 bases; unmatched bases: 15. Germline CDR1 is LNHDA and CDR2 is SQIVND (reference sequence). The CDR3 covers 19 residues. The CDR3: CASSILGLPRSTSTDTQYF. Written as DNA, the CDR3 is TGTGCCAGTAGTATCTTGGGACTACCTAGATCGACTAGCACAGATACGCAGTATTTT.

This sequence joins TRBV10-3 and TRBJ2-1; the D gene is possibly TRBD2 (5 bases). V was shortened by 6 bases and J by 0 bases, with 15 bases between the two germline ends. The CDR3 is 16 amino acids. Germline V lookup: CDR1 ENHRY, CDR2 SYGVKD. CDR3 sequence (DNA): TGTGCCATCAGACTAGAGGCAGCGAGCTCCTACAATGAGCAGTTCTTC. Translated: CAIRLEAASSYNEQFF.

This sequence joins TRBV27 and TRBJ2-7, with D possibly TRBD1 on 7 matching bases. V was shortened by 5 bases and J by 4 bases, with 15 bases between the two germline ends. Germline V gene data show CDR1 as MNHEY and CDR2 as SMNVEV (reference sequence). This CDR3 has 14 amino acids. CDR3 sequence reads: CASSPRQGGYEQYF. Written as DNA, the CDR3 is TGTGCCAGCAGTCCGCGCCAGGGGGGATACGAGCAGTACTTC.

The chain links TRBV28 to TRBJ1-2; 11 bases are shared with TRBD1. The CDR3 sequence is 15 residues long. Trimming cost V 1 base and J 7 bases; bases outside gene matches: 5. Germline assignment: CDR1 MDHEN and CDR2 SYDVKM. The CDR3 bases are TGTGCCAGCAGTTTATCGGGACAGGGGGGATTTGGCTACACCTTC. The encoded protein is CASSLSGQGGFGYTF.

This chain joins TRBV7-8 and TRBJ1-2; D unclear. Trimming pared 4 bases from V and 0 bases from J, leaving 9 bases between. The CDR3 runs 14 residues. CDR1 is SGHVS, CDR2 FQNEAQ, per germline. The CDR3 is CASSSHRANYGYTF. The CDR3, as DNA: TGTGCCAGCAGCTCCCATCGGGCTAACTATGGCTACACCTTC.

V is TRBV7-2 and J is TRBJ2-1; 8 nucleotides line up with TRBD2. Per germline, CDR1 SGHTA and CDR2 FQGNSA. The V and J ends lost 1 base and 6 bases, in that order; junction bases with no gene match: 5. The length of the CDR3 is 15 residues. For the CDR3, the DNA is TGTGCCAGCAGCTTAGATAGGACTAGCTCCAATGAGCAGTTCTTC. The encoded protein is CASSLDRTSSNEQFF.

The chain recombines TRBV5-4 with TRBJ2-1; 7 nucleotides align to TRBD1. Germline assignment: CDR1 SGHNT and CDR2 YYREEE (reference sequence). The V and J ends lost 2 bases and 7 bases, in that order; junction bases with no gene match: 6. The CDR3 has 14 amino acids. CDR3 nucleotide sequence: TGTGCCAGCAGCTTTCGACAGGGTGGGAATGAGCAGTTCTTC. Translation: CASSFRQGGNEQFF.

The chain combines TRBV4-3 with TRBJ2-2, with 7 bases lining up with TRBD1. After removal of 4 bases from V and 5 bases from J, the junction contained 16 bases not matched to a gene. The CDR3 runs 18 residues. The germline CDR1 and CDR2 sequences are LGHNA and YSLEER. CDR3 sequence (DNA): TGCGCCAGCAGCCCCATCCACAGGGGCCCCCGTTTGACCGGGGAGCTGTTTTTT. Protein product: CASSPIHRGPRLTGELFF.

The chain employs TRBV15 and TRBJ2-2; 8 bases line up with TRBD1. J gave up 6 bases and V 3 bases, and 9 bases lay outside the gene matches. CDR3 length: 16 amino acids. CDR1 is LNHNV, CDR2 YYDKDF, per germline (reference sequence). The CDR3 protein is CATSRTGQGLSGELFF. The CDR3 coding sequence is TGTGCCACCAGCAGGACTGGACAGGGTTTGTCCGGGGAGCTGTTTTTT.

Only a few counts were recorded for this clone. The chain links TRBV7-2 to TRBJ2-2; unclear D gene. CDR3 length equals 14 residues. Trimming left V 5 bases short and J 3 bases short, with 10 bases between. Germline values: CDR1 SGHTA, CDR2 FQGNSA. The CDR3 DNA reads TGTGCCAGCAGCCTCCGGCAGGACACCGGGGAGCTGTTTTTT. It translates to CASSLRQDTGELFF. The variable domain in full, with the rest retrieved from reference TRBV7-2 and TRBJ2-2, is GAGVSQSPSNKVTEKGKDVELRCDPISGHTALYWYRQSLGQGLEFLIYFQGNSAPDKSGLPSDRFSAERTGGSVSTLTIQRTQQEDSAVYLCASSLRQDTGELFFGEGSRLTVL.

The sample holds a few counts of this clone. This sequence joins TRBV6-5 and TRBJ2-7, with 8 bases lining up with TRBD1. Unmatched junction bases numbered 2, after V lost 4 bases and J lost 3 bases. Germline values: CDR1 MNHEY, CDR2 SVGAGI. This CDR3 spans 13 amino acids. The CDR3 here is CASSLDRDYEQYF. CDR3 in DNA: TGTGCCAGCAGTTTGGACAGGGACTACGAGCAGTACTTC.

This clone has just a few counts. The CDR3 DNA reads as TGTGCTAGCCGAACAGGGGTTGGAGGCTACACCTTC. Translating it yields CASRTGVGGYTF. This sequence joins TRBV12-5 and TRBJ1-2; 7 nucleotides match TRBD1. There are 12 residues in the CDR3. J was trimmed by 8 bases and V by 9 bases; bases with no gene match: 9. Germline assignment: CDR1 LGHNT and CDR2 FRNRAP.

The V call is TRBV5-1, the J call TRBJ2-1; D perhaps matches TRBD1 (5 bases). There are 14 residues in the CDR3. Trimming cost V 3 bases and J 2 bases, with 9 bases left between them. Germline CDR1 is SGHRS and CDR2 is YFSETQ. The CDR3 DNA is TGCGCCAGCAGCTCTTCAGGGACCTACAATGAGCAGTTCTTC. Translation gives CASSSSGTYNEQFF.

The rearrangement links TRBV2 to TRBJ2-1; TRBD2 is a possible D gene (5 bases). Between the trimmed V and J ends, which lost 7 bases and 6 bases, there was a span of 10 bases. Per germline, CDR1 SNHLY and CDR2 FYNNEI. There are 12 residues in the CDR3. The CDR3 DNA is TGTGCCAGCAAATCTGAGGGCAATGAGCAGTTCTTC. This gives the protein CASKSEGNEQFF.

This clone was counted only a few times. V gene TRBV30 combines with J gene TRBJ2-6; D is uncertain. V was shortened by 3 bases and J by 6 bases, with 21 bases between the two germline ends. Germline lookup yields CDR1 GTSNPN and CDR2 SVGIG (reference sequence). The CDR3 totals 17 residues. CDR3 DNA: TGTGCCTGGAGAGCCACACCTAGACGGCGCGAGGCCAACGTCCTGACTTTC. It is translated as CAWRATPRRREANVLTF.

This clone has only a few counts. This sequence joins TRBV6-5 and TRBJ2-1, with 8 bases fitting TRBD1. Per germline, CDR1 MNHEY and CDR2 SVGAGI. The CDR3 consists of 13 residues. The V segment lost 7 bases and the J segment 4 bases; nucleotides outside the gene matches: 3. CDR3 in DNA: TGTGCCAGCAAACGGACAGGGTACAATGAGCAGTTCTTC. Encoded protein: CASKRTGYNEQFF.

The V and J genes are TRBV7-6 and TRBJ2-7; the D gene is possibly TRBD2 (6 bases). The length of the CDR3 is 13 residues. Trimming took 3 bases from V and 7 from J, leaving 13 bases between them. The germline gives CDR1 SGHVS, CDR2 FNYEAQ. The CDR3 DNA follows: TGTGCCAGCAGCTTGGAGGGCCCTAGGGAGCAGTACTTC. Residues: CASSLEGPREQYF.

This clone was observed a handful of times. The chain couples TRBV6-5 to TRBJ1-1; 8 bases align to TRBD1. V dropped 8 bases and J dropped 4; count of bases not matched to a gene: 9. The CDR3 is 14 residues long. The germline CDR1 and CDR2 sequences are MNHEY and SVGAGI. In nucleotides, the CDR3 is TGTGCCAGCCTCCGACAGGGGACGGGCACTGAAGCTTTCTTT. Translating gives CASLRQGTGTEAFF.

The gene calls are TRBV7-2 and TRBJ1-2; D unresolved. The CDR3 contains 12 residues. V was cut by 6 bases and J by 4 bases, with 9 bases left in between. Germline V gives CDR1 SGHTA, CDR2 FQGNSA. The chain's CDR3 is CASRNPGYGYTF. The CDR3 DNA is TGTGCCAGCAGGAATCCGGGCTATGGCTACACCTTC.

This chain links TRBV5-4 with TRBJ2-3; 9 bases agree with TRBD2. V lost 6 bases and J lost 7; bases outside the gene matches: 15. Germline V lookup: CDR1 SGHNT, CDR2 YYREEE (reference sequence). CDR3 length: 16 residues. In nucleotides, the CDR3 is TGTGCCAGCACCCCTCGGGCAACTAGCGGGCTGAATACGCAGTATTTT. It translates to CASTPRATSGLNTQYF.

This chain links TRBV7-2 with TRBJ1-1; 8 nucleotides align to TRBD1. This CDR3 is built from 13 residues. From germline, CDR1 is SGHTA and CDR2 FQGNSA. The ends lost 4 bases at V and 10 bases at J; junction bases unmatched: 8. CDR3 loop: CASSYLGQGLAFF. In nucleotides, the CDR3 is TGTGCCAGCAGCTACCTTGGACAGGGTCTAGCTTTCTTT. The complete variable domain, with remaining parts taken from reference TRBV7-2 and TRBJ1-1, reads GAGVSQSPSNKVTEKGKDVELRCDPISGHTALYWYRQSLGQGLEFLIYFQGNSAPDKSGLPSDRFSAERTGGSVSTLTIQRTQQEDSAVYLCASSYLGQGLAFFGQGTRLTVV.

The chain recombines TRBV6-5 with TRBJ1-2, with TRBD1 identical over 7 bases. Germline assignment: CDR1 MNHEY and CDR2 SVGAGI. V dropped 6 bases and J dropped 5; count of bases not matched to a gene: 9. The CDR3 extends over 14 amino acids. The CDR3 is CASSPGQTRYGYTF. DNA of the CDR3: TGTGCCAGCAGCCCGGGACAGACTAGATATGGCTACACCTTC.

The chain joins TRBV28 to TRBJ2-7, with a weak D call TRBD1 (6 bases). CDR1 and CDR2 (germline): MDHEN, SYDVKM. V lost 3 bases to trimming and J lost 3 bases, with 12 bases between them. This CDR3 spans 14 amino acids. The DNA of the CDR3 is TGTGCCAGCAGTTTGGGGGCCCCCCGCTACGAGCAGTACTTC. Translation: CASSLGAPRYEQYF.

This clone was observed a handful of times. The chain employs TRBV7-9 and TRBJ2-2, with a weak D call TRBD2 (7 bases). CDR3 length equals 13 residues. V lost 5 bases, J lost 6 bases, and 10 bases lay in between. Germline CDR1 is SEHNR and CDR2 is FQNEAQ (reference sequence). The CDR3 nucleotides read TGTGCCAGCAGCCCGGGGGGCTCCGGGGAGCTGTTTTTT. Encoded protein: CASSPGGSGELFF.